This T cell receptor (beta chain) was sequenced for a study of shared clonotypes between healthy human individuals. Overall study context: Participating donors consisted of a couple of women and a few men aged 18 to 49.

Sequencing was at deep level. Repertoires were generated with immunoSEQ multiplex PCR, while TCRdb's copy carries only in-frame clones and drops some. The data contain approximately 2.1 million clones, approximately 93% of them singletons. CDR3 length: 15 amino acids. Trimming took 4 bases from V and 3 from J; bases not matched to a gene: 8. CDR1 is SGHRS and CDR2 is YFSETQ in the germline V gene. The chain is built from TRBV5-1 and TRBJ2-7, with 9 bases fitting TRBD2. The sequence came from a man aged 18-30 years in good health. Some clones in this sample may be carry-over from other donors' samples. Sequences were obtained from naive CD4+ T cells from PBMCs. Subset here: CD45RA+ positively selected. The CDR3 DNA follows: TGCGCCAGCAGCGGGGGACTAGCTGACCTCTACGAGCAGTACTTC. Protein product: CASSGGLADLYEQYF.